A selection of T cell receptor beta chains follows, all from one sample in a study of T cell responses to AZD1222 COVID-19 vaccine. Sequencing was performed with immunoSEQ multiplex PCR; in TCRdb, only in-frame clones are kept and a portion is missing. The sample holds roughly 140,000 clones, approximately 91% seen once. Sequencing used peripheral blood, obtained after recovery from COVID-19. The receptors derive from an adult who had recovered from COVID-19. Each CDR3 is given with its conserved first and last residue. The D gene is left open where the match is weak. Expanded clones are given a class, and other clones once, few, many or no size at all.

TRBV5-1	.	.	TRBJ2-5	TGCGCCAGCAGCCACAGAAAAGAGACCCAGTACTTC	CASSHRKETQYF
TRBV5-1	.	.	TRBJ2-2	TGCGCCAGCAGCTTGGACCCGGCCAATTTGAACACCGGGGAGCTGTTTTTT	CASSLDPANLNTGELFF
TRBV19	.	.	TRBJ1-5	TGTGCCAGTAACCCTGGGTCGTTAGAGCCCCAGCATTTT	CASNPGSLEPQHF
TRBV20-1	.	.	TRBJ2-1	TGCAGTGCTGGGGCCTCGGAGCAGTTCTTC	CSAGASEQFF
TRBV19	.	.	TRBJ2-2	TGTGCCAGTAGGCCTACGAACACCGGGGAGCTGTTTTTT	CASRPTNTGELFF
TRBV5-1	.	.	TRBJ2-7	TGCGCCAGCAGCTTGGGGACCTCTTCCCTTGAGCAGTACTTC	CASSLGTSSLEQYF
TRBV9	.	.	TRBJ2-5	TGTGCCAGCAGCGCCAGGGATTTGGAGACCCAGTACTTC	CASSARDLETQYF
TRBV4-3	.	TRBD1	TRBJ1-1	TGCGCCAGCAGCCATGCCGTCCCAGGGGGCTCCACTGAAGCTTTCTTT	CASSHAVPGGSTEAFF
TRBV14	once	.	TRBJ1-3	TGTGCCAGCAGCCAAAAGGAGTACTCTGGAAACACCATATATTTT	CASSQKEYSGNTIYF
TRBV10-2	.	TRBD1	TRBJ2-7	TGCGCCAGCAGTTTTGACAGGGGGCTCTCCTACGAGCAGTACTTC	CASSFDRGLSYEQYF
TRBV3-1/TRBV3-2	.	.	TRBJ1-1	TGTGCCAGCAGCCAGCAGACAGCGAACACTGAAGCTTTCTTT	CASSQQTANTEAFF
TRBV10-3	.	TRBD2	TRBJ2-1	TGTGCCATCAGTGAACCGAGCGGGAAAAATGAGCAGTTCTTC	CAISEPSGKNEQFF
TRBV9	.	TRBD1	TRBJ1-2	TGTGCCAGCAGCTCTCGGACAGGGTGGGACTATGGCTACACCTTC	CASSSRTGWDYGYTF
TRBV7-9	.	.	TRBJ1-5	TGTGCCAGCAGCTTAGATACGCAGGGAGGATTCCAGCCCCAGCATTTT	CASSLDTQGGFQPQHF
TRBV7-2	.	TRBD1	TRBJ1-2	TGTGCCAGCAGCTTTCCCGGGACAGCTTATGGCTACACCTTC	CASSFPGTAYGYTF
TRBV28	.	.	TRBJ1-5	TGTGCCAGCCACACCGGGGGGCAGGGGTTAAGGCCCCAGCATTTT	CASHTGGQGLRPQHF
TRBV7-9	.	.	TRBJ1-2	TGTGCCAGCAGCTCCGGGGGGGCCTATGGCTACACCTTC	CASSSGGAYGYTF
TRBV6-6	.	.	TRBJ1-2	TGTGCCAGCAGTTACTCGCGCGGGAACTATGGCTACACCTTC	CASSYSRGNYGYTF
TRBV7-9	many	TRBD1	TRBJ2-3	TGTGCCAGCAGCTTTGCGGACAGGGGACCCCACACAGATACGCAGTATTTT	CASSFADRGPHTDTQYF
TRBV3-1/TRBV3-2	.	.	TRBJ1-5	TGTGCCAGCAGCCCGGCTTTCCCGGGGCCCCAGCATTTT	CASSPAFPGPQHF
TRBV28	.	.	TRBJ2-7	TGTGCCAGCAGACTGGGGGCCTACGAGCAGTACTTC	CASRLGAYEQYF
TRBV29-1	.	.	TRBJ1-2	TGCAGCGTTGACTTAGGGGAGGCTAACTATGGCTACACCTTC	CSVDLGEANYGYTF
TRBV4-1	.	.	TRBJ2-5	TGCGCCAGCAGCCAAGCCTGGGGGGTTCGAGAGACCCAGTACTTC	CASSQAWGVRETQYF
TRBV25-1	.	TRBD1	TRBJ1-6	TGTGCCAGCGGTTGGGACAGAGATAATTCACCCCTCCACTTT	CASGWDRDNSPLHF
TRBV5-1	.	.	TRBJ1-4	TGCGCCAGCAGACTTACGACAGTTCTAAATGAAAAACTGTTTTTT	CASRLTTVLNEKLFF
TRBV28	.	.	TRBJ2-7	TGTGCCAGCAGTTTACAAGCGACTGAGCAGTACTTC	CASSLQATEQYF
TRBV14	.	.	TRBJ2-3	TGTGCCAGCAGCTTTCGGCAAAGGGACGCAGATACGCAGTATTTT	CASSFRQRDADTQYF
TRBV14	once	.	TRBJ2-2	TGTGCCAGCAGCCAAGTAACTACCGGGGAGCTGTTTTTT	CASSQVTTGELFF
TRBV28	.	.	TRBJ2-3	TGTGCCAGCAGTTCGACCACCTACTCAGGGGAAGATACGCAGTATTTT	CASSSTTYSGEDTQYF
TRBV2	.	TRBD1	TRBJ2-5	TGTGCCAGCAGCACGGGACAGGGAAGGGGCGAGACCCAGTACTTC	CASSTGQGRGETQYF
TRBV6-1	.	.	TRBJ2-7	TGTGCCAGCAGTGACATAGCGGAGTCCTACGAGCAGTACTTC	CASSDIAESYEQYF
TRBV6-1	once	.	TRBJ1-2	TGTGCCAGCAGTGAAGGGGCAGTTCGCGACTACACCTTC	CASSEGAVRDYTF
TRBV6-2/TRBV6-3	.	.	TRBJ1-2	TGTGCCAGCAGTCTGGACGGGTATGGCTACACCTTC	CASSLDGYGYTF
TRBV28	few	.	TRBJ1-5	TGTGCCAGCAGCTTTACAGGCAACCACAATCAACCCCAGCATTTT	CASSFTGNHNQPQHF
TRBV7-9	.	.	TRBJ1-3	TGTGCCAGCACCCCGGGACACCCCCGATCGTCTGGAAACACCATATATTTT	CASTPGHPRSSGNTIYF
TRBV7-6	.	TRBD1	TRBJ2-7	TGTGCCAGCAGCTGGGGACAGTCCAGCGAGCAGTACTTC	CASSWGQSSEQYF
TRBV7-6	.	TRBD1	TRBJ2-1	TGTGCCAGCAGCTTGAGGCCAAACAGGGGAAGCTCCTACAATGAGCAGTTCTTC	CASSLRPNRGSSYNEQFF
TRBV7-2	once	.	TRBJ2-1	TGTGCCAGCAGCTTAGAAAGGGGCCTAAACAATGAGCAGTTCTTC	CASSLERGLNNEQFF
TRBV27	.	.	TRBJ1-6	TGTGCCAGCAGGAAGGCAGGGCTGGTAAATTCACCCCTCCACTTT	CASRKAGLVNSPLHF
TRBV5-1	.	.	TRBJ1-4	TGCGCCAGCACCCCGGGACGTCAGACAAGTACTAATGAAAAACTGTTTTTT	CASTPGRQTSTNEKLFF
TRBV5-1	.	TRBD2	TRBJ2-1	TGCGCCAGCAGCCCCCGGGGTAGCGGGGGTCTCTACAATGAGCAGTTCTTC	CASSPRGSGGLYNEQFF
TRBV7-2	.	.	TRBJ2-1	TGTGCCACCACAGTTGGGGGGTCCGGCGATGAGCAGTTCTTC	CATTVGGSGDEQFF
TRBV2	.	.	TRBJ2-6	TGTGCCAGCACCATTGAGGGGGCTGGGGCCAACGTCCTGACTTTC	CASTIEGAGANVLTF
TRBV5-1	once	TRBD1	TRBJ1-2	TGCGCCAGCACCGCCGGGACAGGGGATAGGAGCGGCTACACCTTC	CASTAGTGDRSGYTF
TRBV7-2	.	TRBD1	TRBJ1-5	TGTGCCAGCAGCCGGGGACAGGTCCATGATCAGCCCCAGCATTTT	CASSRGQVHDQPQHF
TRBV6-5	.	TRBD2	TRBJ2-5	TGTGCCAGCAGTTACTCGGCGGGGGGCCGAGGGACCCAGTACTTC	CASSYSAGGRGTQYF
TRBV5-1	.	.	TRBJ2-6	TGCGCCAGTCGAGGAGGGACTGGGTTAGTTGCTGGGGCCAACGTCCTGACTTTC	CASRGGTGLVAGANVLTF
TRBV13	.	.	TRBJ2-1	TGTGCCAGCAGCTTATACAATGAGCAGTTCTTC	CASSLYNEQFF
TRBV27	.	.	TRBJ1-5	TGTGCCAGCAGCTCTCGACAGGGCAATCAGCCCCAGCATTTT	CASSSRQGNQPQHF
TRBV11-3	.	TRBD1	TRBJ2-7	TGTGCCAGCAGCCCCGGGACAGGGGGTTCTGAGCAGTACTTC	CASSPGTGGSEQYF